In its sample, the clone carrying this TCR beta chain was seen a few times. Its antigen is as yet unknown. These data come from a study of CD8 T cells in ankylosing spondylitis. Whole-study results and caveats: About 8 highly homologous variants made up a TCR beta motif, and this motif appeared characteristic of ankylosing spondylitis blood.

Via MiXCR, TCRdb re-called the 5' RACE reads, giving one row per CDR3 protein. The profile shows some 840,000 distinct CDR3 sequences, 12% of them singletons. Germline V CDR1 and CDR2: LNHNV, YYDKDF (reference sequence). The V gene lost 2 bases and the J gene lost 1 base, with 11 bases spanning the gap. This CDR3 spans 15 amino acids. This clonotype was obtained from a male donor with ankylosing spondylitis. The rearrangement joins TRBV15 to TRBJ2-5; D ambiguous. Source material: blood, either unsorted or a sorted T cell fraction (not recorded which). The CDR3 DNA reads TGTGCCACCAGCAGACAAATACACTCCCAAGAGACCCAGTACTTC. Amino acid sequence: CATSRQIHSQETQYF.